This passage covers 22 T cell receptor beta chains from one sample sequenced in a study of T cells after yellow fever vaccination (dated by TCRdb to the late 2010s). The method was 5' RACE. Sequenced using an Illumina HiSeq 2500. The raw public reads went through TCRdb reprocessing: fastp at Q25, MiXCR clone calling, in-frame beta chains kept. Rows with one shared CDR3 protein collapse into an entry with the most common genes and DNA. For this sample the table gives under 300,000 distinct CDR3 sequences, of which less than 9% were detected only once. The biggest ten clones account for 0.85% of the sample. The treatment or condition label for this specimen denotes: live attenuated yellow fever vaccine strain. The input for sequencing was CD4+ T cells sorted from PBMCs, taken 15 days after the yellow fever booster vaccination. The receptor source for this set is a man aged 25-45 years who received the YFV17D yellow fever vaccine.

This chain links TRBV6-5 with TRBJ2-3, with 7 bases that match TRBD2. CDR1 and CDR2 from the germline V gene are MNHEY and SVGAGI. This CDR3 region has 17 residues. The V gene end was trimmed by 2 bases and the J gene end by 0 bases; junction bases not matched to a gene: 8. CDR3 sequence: CASSYLGGEGSTDTQYF. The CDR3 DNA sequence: TGTGCCAGCAGTTACCTTGGGGGGGAGGGGAGCACAGATACGCAGTATTTT.

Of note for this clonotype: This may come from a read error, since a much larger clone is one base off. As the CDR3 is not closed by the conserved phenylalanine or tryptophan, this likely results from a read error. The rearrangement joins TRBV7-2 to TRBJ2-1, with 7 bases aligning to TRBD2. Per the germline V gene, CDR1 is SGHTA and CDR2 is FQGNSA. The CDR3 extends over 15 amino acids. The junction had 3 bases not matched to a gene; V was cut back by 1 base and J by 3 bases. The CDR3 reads CASSLVAGNYNEQFS. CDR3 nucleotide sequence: TGTGCCAGCAGCTTAGTAGCGGGCAACTACAATGAGCAGTTCTCC.

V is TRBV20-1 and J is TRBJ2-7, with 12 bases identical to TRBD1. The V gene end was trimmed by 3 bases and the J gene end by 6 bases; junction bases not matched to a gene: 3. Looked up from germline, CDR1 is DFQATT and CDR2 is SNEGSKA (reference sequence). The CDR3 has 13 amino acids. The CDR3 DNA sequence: TGCAGTGCTAGTCTGGGACAGGGGGCCGAGCAGTACTTC. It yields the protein CSASLGQGAEQYF.

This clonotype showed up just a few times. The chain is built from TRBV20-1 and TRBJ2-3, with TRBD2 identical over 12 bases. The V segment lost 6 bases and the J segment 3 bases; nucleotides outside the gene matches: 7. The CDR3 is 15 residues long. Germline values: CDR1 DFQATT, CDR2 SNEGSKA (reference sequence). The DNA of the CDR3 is TGCAGTGCCAGACTAGCGGGAGATCGGACAGATACGCAGTATTTT. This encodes CSARLAGDRTDTQYF.

As DNA, the CDR3 is TGCAGTGCTTGTGACCTTATGCTTTTGATCCCTGAAGCTTTCTTT. This codes for CSACDLMLLIPEAFF. The genes are TRBV20-1 and TRBJ1-1, with unresolved D. The CDR3 runs 15 residues. CDR1 and CDR2 (germline): DFQATT, SNEGSKA (reference sequence). Trimming stripped 5 bases from V and 6 bases from J, with 22 bases between.

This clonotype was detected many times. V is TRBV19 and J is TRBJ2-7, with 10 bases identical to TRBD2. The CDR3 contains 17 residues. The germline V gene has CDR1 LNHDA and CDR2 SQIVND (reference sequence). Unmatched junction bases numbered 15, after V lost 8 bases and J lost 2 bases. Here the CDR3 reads CASAIGGLAGDTYEQYF. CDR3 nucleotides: TGTGCCAGTGCTATAGGGGGGCTAGCGGGAGACACCTACGAGCAGTACTTC.

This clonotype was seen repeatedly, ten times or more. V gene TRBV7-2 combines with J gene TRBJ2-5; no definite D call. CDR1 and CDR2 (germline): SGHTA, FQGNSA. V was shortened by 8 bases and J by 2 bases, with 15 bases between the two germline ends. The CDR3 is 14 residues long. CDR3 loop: CASVETVYQETQYF. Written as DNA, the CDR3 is TGTGCCAGCGTTGAAACGGTATATCAAGAGACCCAGTACTTC.

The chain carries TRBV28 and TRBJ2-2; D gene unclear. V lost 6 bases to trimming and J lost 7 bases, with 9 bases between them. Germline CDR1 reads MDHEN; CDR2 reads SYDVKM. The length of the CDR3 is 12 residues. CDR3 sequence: CASRPVGGELFF. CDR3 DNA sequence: TGTGCCAGCAGACCCGTGGGCGGGGAGCTGTTTTTT.

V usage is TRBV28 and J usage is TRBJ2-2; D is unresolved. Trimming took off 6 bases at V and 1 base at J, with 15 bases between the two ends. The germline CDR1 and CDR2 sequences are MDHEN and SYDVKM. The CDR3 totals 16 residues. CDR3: CASSPLLAVNTGELFF. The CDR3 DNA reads TGTGCCAGCAGCCCCCTTTTAGCAGTGAACACCGGGGAGCTGTTTTTT.

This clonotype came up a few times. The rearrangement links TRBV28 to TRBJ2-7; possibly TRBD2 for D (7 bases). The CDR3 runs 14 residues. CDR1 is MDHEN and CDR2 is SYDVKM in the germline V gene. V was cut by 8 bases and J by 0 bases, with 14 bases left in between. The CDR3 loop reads CASLRGGSSYEQYF. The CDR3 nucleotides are TGTGCCAGCCTGAGGGGGGGGAGCTCCTACGAGCAGTACTTC.

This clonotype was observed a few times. CDR3: CASSLSINTEAFF. DNA of the CDR3: TGTGCCAGCAGCCTCTCGATAAACACTGAAGCTTTCTTT. V is TRBV7-2 and J is TRBJ1-1; the D is unclear. V lost 5 bases and J 2 bases, leaving 9 bases between the germline ends. CDR1 and CDR2 (germline): SGHTA, FQGNSA. There are 13 residues in the CDR3.

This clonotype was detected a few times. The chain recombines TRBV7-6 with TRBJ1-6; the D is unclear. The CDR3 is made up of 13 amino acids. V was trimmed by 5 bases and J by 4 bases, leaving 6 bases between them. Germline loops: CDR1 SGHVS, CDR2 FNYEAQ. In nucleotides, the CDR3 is TGTGCCAGCAGCAGATTATATAATTCACCCCTCCACTTT. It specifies CASSRLYNSPLHF.

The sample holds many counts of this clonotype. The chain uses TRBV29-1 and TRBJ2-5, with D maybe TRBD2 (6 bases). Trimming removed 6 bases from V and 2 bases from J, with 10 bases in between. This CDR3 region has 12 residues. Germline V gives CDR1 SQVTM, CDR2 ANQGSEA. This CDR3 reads CSVDRGQETQYF. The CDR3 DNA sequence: TGCAGCGTCGACCGGGGGCAAGAGACCCAGTACTTC.

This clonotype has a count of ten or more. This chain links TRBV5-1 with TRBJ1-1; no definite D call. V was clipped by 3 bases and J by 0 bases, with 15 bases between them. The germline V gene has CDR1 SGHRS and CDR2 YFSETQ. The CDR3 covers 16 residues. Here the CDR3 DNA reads TGCGCCAGCAGCTGGACCGGTTTGGGATTGAACACTGAAGCTTTCTTT. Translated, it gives CASSWTGLGLNTEAFF. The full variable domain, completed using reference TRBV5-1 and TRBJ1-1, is KAGVTQTPRYLIKTRGQQVTLSCSPISGHRSVSWYQQTPGQGLQFLFEYFSETQRNKGNFPGRFSGRQFSNSRSEMNVSTLELGDSALYLCASSWTGLGLNTEAFFGQGTRLTVV.

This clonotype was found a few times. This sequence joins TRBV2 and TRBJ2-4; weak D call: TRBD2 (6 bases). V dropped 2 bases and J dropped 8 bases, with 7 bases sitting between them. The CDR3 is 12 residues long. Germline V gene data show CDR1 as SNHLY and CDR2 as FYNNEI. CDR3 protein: CASSEREYIQYF. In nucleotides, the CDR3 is TGTGCCAGCAGTGAACGGGAGTACATTCAGTACTTC.

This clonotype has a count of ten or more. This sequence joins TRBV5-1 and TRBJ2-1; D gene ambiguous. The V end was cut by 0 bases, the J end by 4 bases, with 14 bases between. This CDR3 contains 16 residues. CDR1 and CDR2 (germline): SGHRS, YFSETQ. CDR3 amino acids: CASSLAVSSGYNEQFF. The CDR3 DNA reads TGCGCCAGCAGCTTGGCAGTTAGTAGTGGATACAATGAGCAGTTCTTC.

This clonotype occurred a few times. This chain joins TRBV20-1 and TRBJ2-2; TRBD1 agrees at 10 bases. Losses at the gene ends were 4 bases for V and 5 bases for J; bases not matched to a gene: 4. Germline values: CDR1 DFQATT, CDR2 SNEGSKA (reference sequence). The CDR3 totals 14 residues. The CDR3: CSAIGTGATGELFF. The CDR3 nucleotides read TGCAGTGCTATCGGGACAGGGGCGACCGGGGAGCTGTTTTTT.

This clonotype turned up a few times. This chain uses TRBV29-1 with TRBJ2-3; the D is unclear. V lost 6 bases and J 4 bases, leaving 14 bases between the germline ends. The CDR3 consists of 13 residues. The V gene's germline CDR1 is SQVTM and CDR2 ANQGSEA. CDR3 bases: TGCAGCGTCGCGGAAGGTCAAGCAGATACGCAGTATTTT. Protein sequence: CSVAEGQADTQYF.

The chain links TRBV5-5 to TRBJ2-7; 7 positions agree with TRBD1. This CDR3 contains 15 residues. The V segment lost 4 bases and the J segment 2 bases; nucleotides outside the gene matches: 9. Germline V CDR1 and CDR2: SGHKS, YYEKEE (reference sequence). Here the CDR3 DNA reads TGTGCCAGCAGCCGGGACAGCGGTTCCGCCTACGAGCAGTACTTC. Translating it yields CASSRDSGSAYEQYF.

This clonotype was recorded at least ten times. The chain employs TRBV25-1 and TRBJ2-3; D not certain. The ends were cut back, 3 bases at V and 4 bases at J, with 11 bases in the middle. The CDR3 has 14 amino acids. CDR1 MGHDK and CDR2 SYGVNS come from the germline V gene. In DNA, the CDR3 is TGTGCCAGCAGTGAGCCTAGAAATGCAGATACGCAGTATTTT. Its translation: CASSEPRNADTQYF.

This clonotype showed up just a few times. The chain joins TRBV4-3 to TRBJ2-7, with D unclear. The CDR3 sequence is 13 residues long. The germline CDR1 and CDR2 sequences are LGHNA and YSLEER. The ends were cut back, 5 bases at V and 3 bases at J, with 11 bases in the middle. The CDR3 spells CASSSRQHYEQYF. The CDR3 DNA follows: TGCGCCAGCAGCTCCCGGCAGCACTACGAGCAGTACTTC.

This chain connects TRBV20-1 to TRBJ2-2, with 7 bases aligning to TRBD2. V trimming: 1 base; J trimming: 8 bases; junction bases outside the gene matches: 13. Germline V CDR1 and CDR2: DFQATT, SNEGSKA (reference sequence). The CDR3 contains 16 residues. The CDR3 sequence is CSARVGGSGLAGELFF. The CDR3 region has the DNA TGCAGTGCTAGAGTAGGCGGGAGTGGGTTAGCGGGGGAGCTGTTTTTT.